Sequencing of this T cell receptor beta chain was carried out in a study of T cell responses to AZD1222 COVID-19 vaccine. Study results and caveats: Most donors were white British and more were female, and clonal diversity was possibly underestimated. Unmutated variant regions reportedly attract nearly half of all spike-specific TCRs. Spike-specific TCR breadth and depth went up after people got two AZD1222 doses. Sampling captured repertoires only after the peak T cell response.

Assay: immunoSEQ multiplex PCR; the TCRdb copy retains only in-frame clones and omits some. The sample holds some 85,000 clones, about 90% seen once. In germline, CDR1 is MGHDK, CDR2 SYGVNS. The CDR3 extends over 14 amino acids. J gave up 7 bases and V 5 bases, and 5 bases lay outside the gene matches. Notes on this clone: Its antigen is unidentified.

The chain combines TRBV25-1 with TRBJ1-6; 7 bases are a match to TRBD1. The sequencing here drew on peripheral blood, taken on day 0 of AZD1222 vaccination. This sequence originates from an adult in good health. CDR3 in DNA: TGTGCCAGCAGTACTTACAGGGGCAATTCACCCCTCCACTTT. Its protein product is CASSTYRGNSPLHF.